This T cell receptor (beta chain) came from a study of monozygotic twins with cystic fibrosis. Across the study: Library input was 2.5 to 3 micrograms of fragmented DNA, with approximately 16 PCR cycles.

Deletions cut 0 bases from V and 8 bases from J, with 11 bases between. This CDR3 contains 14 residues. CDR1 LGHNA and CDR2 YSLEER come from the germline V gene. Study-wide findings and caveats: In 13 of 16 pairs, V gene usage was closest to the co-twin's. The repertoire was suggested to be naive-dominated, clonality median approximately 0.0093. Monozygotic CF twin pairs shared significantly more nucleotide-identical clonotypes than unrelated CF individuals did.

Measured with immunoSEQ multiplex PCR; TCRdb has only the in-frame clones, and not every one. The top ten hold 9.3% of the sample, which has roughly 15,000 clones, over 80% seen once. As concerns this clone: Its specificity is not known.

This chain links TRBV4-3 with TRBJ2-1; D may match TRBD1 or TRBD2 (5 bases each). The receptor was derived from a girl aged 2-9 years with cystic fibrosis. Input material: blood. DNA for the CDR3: TGCGCCAGCAGCCAAGAAGGCCGGGGCTATGAGCAGTTCTTC. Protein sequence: CASSQEGRGYEQFF.